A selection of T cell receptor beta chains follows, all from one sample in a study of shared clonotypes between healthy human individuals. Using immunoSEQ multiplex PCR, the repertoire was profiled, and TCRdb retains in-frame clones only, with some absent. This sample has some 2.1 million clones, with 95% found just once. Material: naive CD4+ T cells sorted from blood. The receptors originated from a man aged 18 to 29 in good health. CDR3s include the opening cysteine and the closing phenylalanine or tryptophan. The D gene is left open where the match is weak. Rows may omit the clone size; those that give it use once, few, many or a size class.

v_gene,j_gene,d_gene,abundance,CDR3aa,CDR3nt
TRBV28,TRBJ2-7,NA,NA,CASSIDRIKPTYEQYF,TGTGCCAGCAGTATAGACAGAATCAAACCTACCTACGAGCAGTACTTC
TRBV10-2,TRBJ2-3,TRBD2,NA,CASSGTSGREYTQYF,TGCGCCAGCAGTGGGACTAGCGGGAGAGAGTATACGCAGTATTTT
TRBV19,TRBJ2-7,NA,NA,CASSSRRSYEQYF,TGTGCCAGTAGTAGCAGACGGTCCTACGAGCAGTACTTC
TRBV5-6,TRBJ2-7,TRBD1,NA,CASSPGQGPASGYEQYF,TGTGCCAGCAGCCCGGGACAGGGACCAGCGAGCGGCTACGAGCAGTACTTC
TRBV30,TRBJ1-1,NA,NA,CAGRFSGGEAFF,TGTGCCGGGCGTTTCTCAGGAGGGGAAGCTTTCTTT
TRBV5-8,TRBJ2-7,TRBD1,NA,CASSYTGTGSYEQYF,TGTGCCAGCAGCTACACCGGGACAGGATCCTACGAGCAGTACTTC
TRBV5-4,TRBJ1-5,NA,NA,CASSLPGRPQHF,TGTGCCAGCAGCCTGCCGGGACGGCCCCAGCATTTT
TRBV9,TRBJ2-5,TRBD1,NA,CASSTGQEETQYF,TGTGCCAGCAGCACCGGACAGGAAGAGACCCAGTACTTC
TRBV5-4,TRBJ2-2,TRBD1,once,CASSLSGTGVTGELFF,TGTGCCAGCAGCTTATCCGGGACAGGGGTAACCGGGGAGCTGTTTTTT
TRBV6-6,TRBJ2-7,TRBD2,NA,CASSLTSGGLYEQYF,TGTGCCAGCAGCCTGACTAGCGGGGGGCTCTACGAGCAGTACTTC
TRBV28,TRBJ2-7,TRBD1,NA,CASRPHGTAYEQYF,TGTGCCAGCAGACCCCACGGGACAGCCTACGAGCAGTACTTC
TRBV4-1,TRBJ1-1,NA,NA,CASSQDFLREGTEAFF,TGCGCCAGCAGCCAGGATTTCCTCAGGGAGGGCACTGAAGCTTTCTTT
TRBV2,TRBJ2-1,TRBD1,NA,CASREDRGMVNKQFF,TGTGCCAGCAGAGAGGACAGGGGGATGGTAAATAAGCAGTTCTTC
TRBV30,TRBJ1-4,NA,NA,CAWSVGGATTNEKLFF,TGTGCCTGGAGTGTTGGAGGGGCTACAACTAATGAAAAACTGTTTTTT
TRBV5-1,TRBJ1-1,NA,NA,CASSLDEPGTEAFF,TGCGCCAGCAGCTTGGATGAACCGGGCACTGAAGCTTTCTTT
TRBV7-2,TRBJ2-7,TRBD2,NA,CASSLGGLDFDEQYF,TGTGCCAGCAGCTTAGGGGGACTAGATTTCGACGAGCAGTACTTC
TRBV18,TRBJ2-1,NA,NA,CASLEDLNNEQFF,TGTGCCAGCCTAGAAGACCTAAACAATGAGCAGTTCTTC
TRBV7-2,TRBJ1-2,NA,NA,CASSPNGYGYTF,TGTGCCAGCAGCCCGAACGGCTATGGCTACACCTTC
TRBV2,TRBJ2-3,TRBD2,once,CASSTSGRTDTQYF,TGTGCCAGCAGTACTAGCGGTCGCACAGATACGCAGTATTTT
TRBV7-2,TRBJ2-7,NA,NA,CASSPTRGPYEQYF,TGTGCCAGCAGCCCTACAAGGGGTCCCTACGAGCAGTACTTC